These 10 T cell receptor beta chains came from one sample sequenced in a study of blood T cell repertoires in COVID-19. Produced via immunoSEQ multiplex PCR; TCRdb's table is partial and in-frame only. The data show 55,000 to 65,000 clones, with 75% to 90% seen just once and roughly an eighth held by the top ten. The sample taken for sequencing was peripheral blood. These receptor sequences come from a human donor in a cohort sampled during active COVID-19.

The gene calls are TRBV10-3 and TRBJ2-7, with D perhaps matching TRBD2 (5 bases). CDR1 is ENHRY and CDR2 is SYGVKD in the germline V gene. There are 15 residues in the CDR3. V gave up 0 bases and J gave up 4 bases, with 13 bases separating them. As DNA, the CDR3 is TGTGCCATCAGTGAGTCGATAGCAGAGGGATACGAGCAGTACTTC. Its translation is CAISESIAEGYEQYF.

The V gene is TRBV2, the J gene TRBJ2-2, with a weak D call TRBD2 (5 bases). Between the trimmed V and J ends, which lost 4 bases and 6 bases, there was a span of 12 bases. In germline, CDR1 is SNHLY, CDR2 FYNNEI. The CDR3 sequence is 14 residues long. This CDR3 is CASSAGIDPGELFF. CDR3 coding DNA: TGTGCCAGCAGTGCGGGGATCGATCCCGGGGAGCTGTTTTTT. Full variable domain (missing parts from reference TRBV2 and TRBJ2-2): EPEVTQTPSHQVTQMGQEVILRCVPISNHLYFYWYRQILGQKVEFLVSFYNNEISEKSEIFDDQFSVERPDGSNFTLKIRSTKLEDSAMYFCASSAGIDPGELFFGEGSRLTVL.

Written as DNA, the CDR3 is TGTGCCACCAGCAGGGCCGGGCAGGGGAAGAAGAACACCATATATTTT. Amino acids: CATSRAGQGKKNTIYF. V gene TRBV15 combines with J gene TRBJ1-3; possible D gene TRBD1, 6 bases. Germline CDR1 is LNHNV and CDR2 is YYDKDF (reference sequence). The CDR3 has 16 residues. Trimming shortened V by 3 bases and J by 7 bases, and 19 bases separated the two germline ends.

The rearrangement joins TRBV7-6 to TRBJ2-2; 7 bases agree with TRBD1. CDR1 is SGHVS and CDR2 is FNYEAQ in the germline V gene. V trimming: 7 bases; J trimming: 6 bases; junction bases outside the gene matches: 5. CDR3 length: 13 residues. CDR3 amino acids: CASNLGGSGELFF. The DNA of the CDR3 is TGTGCCAGCAACCTAGGGGGCTCCGGGGAGCTGTTTTTT.

Here the CDR3 DNA reads TGTGCCTGGATCGGTGGAATGCGGGGCTACACCTTC. Amino acid sequence: CAWIGGMRGYTF. The rearrangement uses TRBV30 and TRBJ1-2; D is uncertain. Trimming removed 4 bases at V and 8 bases at J, with 14 bases between. Germline V gene data show CDR1 as GTSNPN and CDR2 as SVGIG (reference sequence). The CDR3 extends over 12 amino acids.

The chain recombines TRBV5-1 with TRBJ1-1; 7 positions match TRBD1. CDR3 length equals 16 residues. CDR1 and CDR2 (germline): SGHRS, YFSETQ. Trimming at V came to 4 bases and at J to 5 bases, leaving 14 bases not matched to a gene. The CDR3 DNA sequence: TGCGCCAGCAGCCCTCACCTCGACAGGGTGCAGACTGAAGCTTTCTTT. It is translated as CASSPHLDRVQTEAFF.

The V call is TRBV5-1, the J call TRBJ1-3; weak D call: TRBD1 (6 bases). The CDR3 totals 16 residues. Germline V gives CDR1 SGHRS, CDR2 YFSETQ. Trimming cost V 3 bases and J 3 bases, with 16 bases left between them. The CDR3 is CASSSLQGSSGNTIYF. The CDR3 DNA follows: TGCGCCAGCAGCTCACTACAGGGATCGAGTGGAAACACCATATATTTT.

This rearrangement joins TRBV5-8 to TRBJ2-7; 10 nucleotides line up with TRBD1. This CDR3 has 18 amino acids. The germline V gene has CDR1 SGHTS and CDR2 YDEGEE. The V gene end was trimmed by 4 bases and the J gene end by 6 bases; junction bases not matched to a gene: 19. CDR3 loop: CASSRISISTGGEREQYV. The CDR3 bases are TGTGCCAGCAGCCGAATCTCTATATCGACAGGGGGCGAACGCGAGCAGTACGTC.

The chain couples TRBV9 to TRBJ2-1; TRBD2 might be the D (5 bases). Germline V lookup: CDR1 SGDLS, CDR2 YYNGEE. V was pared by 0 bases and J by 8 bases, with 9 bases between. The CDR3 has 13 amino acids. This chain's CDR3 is CASSVARRDEQFF. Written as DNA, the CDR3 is TGTGCCAGCAGCGTAGCTAGGCGGGATGAGCAGTTCTTC.

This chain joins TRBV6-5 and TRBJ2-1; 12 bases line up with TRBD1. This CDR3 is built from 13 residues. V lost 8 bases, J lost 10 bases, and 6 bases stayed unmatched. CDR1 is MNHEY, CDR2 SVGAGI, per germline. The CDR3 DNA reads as TGTGCCAGCCAGGGACAGGGGGCTGGCGAGCAGTTCTTC. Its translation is CASQGQGAGEQFF.